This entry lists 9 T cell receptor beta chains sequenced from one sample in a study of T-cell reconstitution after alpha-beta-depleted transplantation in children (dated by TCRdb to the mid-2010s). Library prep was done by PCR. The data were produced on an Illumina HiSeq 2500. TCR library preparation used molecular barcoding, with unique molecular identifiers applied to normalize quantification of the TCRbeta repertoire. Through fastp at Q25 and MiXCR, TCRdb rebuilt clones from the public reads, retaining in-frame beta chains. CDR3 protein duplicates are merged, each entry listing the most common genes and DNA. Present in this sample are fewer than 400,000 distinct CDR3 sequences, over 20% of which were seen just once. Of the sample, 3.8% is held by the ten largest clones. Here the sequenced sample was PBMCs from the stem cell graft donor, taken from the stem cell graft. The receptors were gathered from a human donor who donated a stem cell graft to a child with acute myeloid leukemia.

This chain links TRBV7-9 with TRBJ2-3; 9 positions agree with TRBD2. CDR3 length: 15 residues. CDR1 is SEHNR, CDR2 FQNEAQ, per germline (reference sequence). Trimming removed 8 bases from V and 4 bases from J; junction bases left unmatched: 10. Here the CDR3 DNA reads TGTGCCAGCCGTCCCGGCGGGAGGGCCGCAGATACGCAGTATTTT. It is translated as CASRPGGRAADTQYF.

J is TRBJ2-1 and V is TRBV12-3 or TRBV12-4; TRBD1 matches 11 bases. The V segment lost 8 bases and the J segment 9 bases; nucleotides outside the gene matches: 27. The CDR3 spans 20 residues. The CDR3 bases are TGTGCCAGCCCACCGGGACAGGGGGTCCTCTCAAAAGCAGGCCTCAGTGAGCAGTTCTTC. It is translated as CASPPGQGVLSKAGLSEQFF.

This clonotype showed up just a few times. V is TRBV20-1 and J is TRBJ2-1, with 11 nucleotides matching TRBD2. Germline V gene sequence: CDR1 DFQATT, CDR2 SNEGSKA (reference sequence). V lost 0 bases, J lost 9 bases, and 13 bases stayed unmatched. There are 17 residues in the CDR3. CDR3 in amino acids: CSARDREGLAGGGEQFF. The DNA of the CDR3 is TGCAGTGCTAGAGATCGGGAAGGGCTAGCGGGAGGTGGTGAGCAGTTCTTC.

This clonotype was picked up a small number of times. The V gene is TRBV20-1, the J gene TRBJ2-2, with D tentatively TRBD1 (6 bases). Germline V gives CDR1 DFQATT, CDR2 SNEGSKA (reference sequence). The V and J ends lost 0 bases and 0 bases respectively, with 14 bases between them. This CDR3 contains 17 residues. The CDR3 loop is CSARDGGSPANTGELFF. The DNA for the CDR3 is TGCAGTGCTAGAGATGGGGGCAGCCCTGCGAACACCGGGGAGCTGTTTTTT.

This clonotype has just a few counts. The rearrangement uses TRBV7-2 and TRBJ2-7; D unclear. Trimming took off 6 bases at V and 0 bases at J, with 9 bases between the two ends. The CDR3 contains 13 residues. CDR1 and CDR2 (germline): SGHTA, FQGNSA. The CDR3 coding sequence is TGTGCCAGCAGACTTCCCAGCTCCTACGAGCAGTACTTC. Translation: CASRLPSSYEQYF.

CDR3 residues: CAWSVRGSPLTEAFF. The CDR3 DNA sequence: TGTGCCTGGAGTGTACGCGGCAGTCCTCTCACTGAAGCTTTCTTT. This chain links TRBV30 with TRBJ1-1, with D unclear. Germline CDR1 and CDR2: GTSNPN and SVGIG (reference sequence). The CDR3 is made up of 15 amino acids. Between the trimmed V and J ends, which lost 0 bases and 4 bases, there was a span of 15 bases.

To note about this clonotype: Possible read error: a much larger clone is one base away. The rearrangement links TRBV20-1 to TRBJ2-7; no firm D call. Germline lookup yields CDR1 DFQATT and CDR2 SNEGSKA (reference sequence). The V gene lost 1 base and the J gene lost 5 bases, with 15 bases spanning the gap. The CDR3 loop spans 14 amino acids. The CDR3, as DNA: TGCAGTGCTAGAGGCGAGAGAACCTCTGACGAGCAGTACTTC. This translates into CSARGERTSDEQYF.

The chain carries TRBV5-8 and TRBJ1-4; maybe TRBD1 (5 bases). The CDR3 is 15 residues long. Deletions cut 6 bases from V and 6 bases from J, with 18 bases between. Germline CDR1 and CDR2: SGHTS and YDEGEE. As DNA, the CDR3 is TGTGCCAGCACCATGGGAGTGGGGCCGGATGAAAAACTGTTTTTT. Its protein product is CASTMGVGPDEKLFF.

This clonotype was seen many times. This chain's CDR3 is CASYNRDTEAFF. In DNA, the CDR3 is TGTGCCAGTTACAACAGGGACACTGAAGCTTTCTTT. J is TRBJ1-1 and V is TRBV6-1; perhaps TRBD1 as D (6 bases). The germline V gene encodes CDR1 MNHNS and CDR2 SASEGT. The CDR3 contains 12 residues. V lost 9 bases and J 3 bases, leaving 11 bases between the germline ends.